Reported below is one T cell receptor (beta chain). Its antigen is currently unknown. The data stem from a study of T cells in localized non-small cell lung cancer. Repertoires were generated with immunoSEQ multiplex PCR, while TCRdb's copy carries only in-frame clones and drops some. The data show roughly 35,000 clones, with around 90% seen just once and 12% held by the top ten. Study results and limitations: The highest T cell clonality was in uninvolved adjacent lung, above tumor. Researchers found a median 57 of the top 100 tumor clones in adjacent lung.

The sequence was obtained from a female donor aged 60 or older with stage II lung adenocarcinoma. The material sequenced was peripheral blood mononuclear cells, taken before any cancer treatment.

The CDR3 reads CASSPQGNYGYTF. CDR3 DNA: TGTGCCAGCAGTCCACAGGGGAACTATGGCTACACCTTC. V and J are TRBV27 and TRBJ1-2, with 7 bases lining up with TRBD1. The J segment lost 2 bases and the V segment lost 5 bases, leaving 2 bases of the junction unmatched. Germline V gene sequence: CDR1 MNHEY, CDR2 SMNVEV (reference sequence). CDR3 length: 13 residues.